A selection of T cell receptor beta chains follows, all from one sample in a study of PD-1 blockade in classical Hodgkin lymphoma. Profiling relied on immunoSEQ multiplex PCR, and the TCRdb table lists in-frame clones only, not all of them. The table includes about 24,000 clones, around 80% detected once. Sequencing was performed on peripheral blood mononuclear cells (PBMCs), taken before the fourth cycle of nivolumab. Every receptor here comes from a human donor with classical Hodgkin lymphoma. Each CDR3 is given with its conserved first and last residue. The order of the fields is D gene, V gene, J gene, CDR3 length, CDR3 protein. The D gene is left open where the match is weak.

D: NA; V: TRBV6-4; J: TRBJ2-1; length: 15; CDR3: CASSLEDKSYNEQFF
D: TRBD1; V: TRBV9; J: TRBJ1-1; length: 15; CDR3: CASSVAGTGGTEAFF
D: NA; V: TRBV11-2; J: TRBJ1-2; length: 15; CDR3: CASSPWTRLNYGYTF
D: NA; V: TRBV9; J: TRBJ2-3; length: 15; CDR3: CASSVGAGELDTQYF
D: TRBD1; V: TRBV4-1; J: TRBJ1-2; length: 18; CDR3: CASSLLENRGFGNYGYTF
D: NA; V: TRBV5-5; J: TRBJ2-5; length: 17; CDR3: CASSLESGGQPQETQYF
D: NA; V: TRBV11-2; J: TRBJ2-7; length: 13; CDR3: CASSLGATGEQYF
D: NA; V: TRBV15; J: TRBJ2-7; length: 14; CDR3: CATSREKGPYEQYF
D: TRBD1; V: TRBV4-1; J: TRBJ2-7; length: 15; CDR3: CASSQVWTGGYEQYF
D: TRBD2; V: TRBV7-2; J: TRBJ2-7; length: 14; CDR3: CASSLLAGSGEQYF
D: NA; V: TRBV5-1; J: TRBJ2-7; length: 14; CDR3: CASSEQGQTYEQYF
D: NA; V: TRBV9; J: TRBJ2-2; length: 16; CDR3: CASSVEAGGDTGELFF
D: NA; V: TRBV4-1; J: TRBJ2-1; length: 18; CDR3: CASSQDPLGGGGGIEQFF
D: TRBD1; V: TRBV15; J: TRBJ1-1; length: 16; CDR3: CATSRDQGQGYTEAFF
D: NA; V: TRBV7-2; J: TRBJ1-1; length: 14; CDR3: CASSSLGVNTEAFF
D: NA; V: TRBV4-3; J: TRBJ2-5; length: 13; CDR3: CASSQDEGQTQYF
D: NA; V: TRBV18; J: TRBJ2-2; length: 13; CDR3: CASSPQGTGELFF
D: TRBD2; V: TRBV12-5; J: TRBJ2-1; length: 15; CDR3: CASGFERGGSDEQFF
D: TRBD1; V: TRBV2; J: TRBJ1-3; length: 15; CDR3: CASSRQGEAGNTIYF
D: TRBD1; V: TRBV9; J: TRBJ1-2; length: 15; CDR3: CASSVDPTGGYGYTF
D: NA; V: TRBV6-5; J: TRBJ2-7; length: 16; CDR3: CASSYSHRALSYEQYF
D: TRBD2; V: TRBV6-5; J: TRBJ2-3; length: 14; CDR3: CASSQAGGSDTQYF
D: NA; V: TRBV6-1; J: TRBJ2-3; length: 15; CDR3: CASSVYGLSTDTQYF
D: NA; V: TRBV5-1; J: TRBJ2-6; length: 18; CDR3: CASSVGGQGSSGANVLTF
D: NA; V: TRBV15; J: TRBJ1-1; length: 13; CDR3: CATSREVNTEAFF
D: TRBD2; V: TRBV7-3; J: TRBJ2-3; length: 16; CDR3: CASSSGLAGFLDTQYF
D: NA; V: TRBV5-4; J: TRBJ1-1; length: 17; CDR3: CASSLDRVGVMNTEAFF